Below, 21 T cell receptor beta chains from the same sample are listed, as sequenced in a study of cytomegalovirus exposure and HLA in healthy donors. PCR used 60 Vbeta primers and 13 Jbeta primers. Some clones are missing from TCRdb's copy, which holds only in-frame ones; the method was immunoSEQ multiplex PCR. The sample carries 100,000 to 150,000 clones, around 72% recorded once. Sequencing was done on a sample of PBMCs. The receptors originated from a woman younger than 30 in good health and CMV-seronegative.

The V call is TRBV30, the J call TRBJ1-6, with D uncertain. The ends were cut back, 3 bases at V and 10 bases at J, with 10 bases in the middle. CDR1 GTSNPN and CDR2 SVGIG come from the germline V gene (reference sequence). The CDR3 runs to 12 residues. CDR3 residues: CAWSGTQSPLHF. Here the CDR3 DNA reads TGTGCCTGGAGCGGTACACAGTCACCCCTCCACTTT.

The chain couples TRBV6-5 to TRBJ2-3, with 9 bases matching TRBD1. The J segment lost 8 bases and the V segment lost 8 bases, leaving 11 bases of the junction unmatched. The germline CDR1 and CDR2 sequences are MNHEY and SVGAGI. The CDR3 totals 14 residues. CDR3 nucleotides: TGTGCCAGCGGCTACCGGGACAGGGTACTTACGCAGTATTTT. Translated: CASGYRDRVLTQYF.

The J gene is TRBJ1-1, the V gene TRBV19; 7 positions agree with TRBD1. Per the germline V gene, CDR1 is LNHDA and CDR2 is SQIVND (reference sequence). The V and J ends lost 3 bases and 3 bases, in that order; junction bases with no gene match: 1. The CDR3 is 13 amino acids. The CDR3 nucleotides read TGTGCCAGTAGTATCCAGGGGGACACTGAAGCTTTCTTT. Protein product: CASSIQGDTEAFF. The variable domain in full, with the rest retrieved from reference TRBV19 and TRBJ1-1, is DGGITQSPKYLFRKEGQNVTLSCEQNLNHDAMYWYRQDPGQGLRLIYYSQIVNDFQKGDIAEGYSVSREKKESFPLTVTSAQKNPTAFYLCASSIQGDTEAFFGQGTRLTVV.

V and J are TRBV13 and TRBJ2-7, with 7 bases matching TRBD2. Trimming took 0 bases from V and 2 from J; bases not matched to a gene: 7. From germline, CDR1 is PRHDT and CDR2 FYEKMQ (reference sequence). The length of the CDR3 is 16 residues. This CDR3 is CASSLGPGRAPYEQYF. The CDR3 DNA follows: TGTGCCAGCAGCTTAGGCCCGGGGAGGGCCCCCTACGAGCAGTACTTC.

This clone was seen a few times. Other nucleotide sequences from this sample produce the same CDR3. The chain links TRBV27 to TRBJ1-5; no reliable D call. Germline CDR1 reads MNHEY; CDR2 reads SMNVEV (reference sequence). Trimming removed 3 bases from V and 0 bases from J, with 3 bases in between. This CDR3 is built from 13 residues. CDR3 DNA: TGTGCCAGCAGTTTCTATAGCAATCAGCCCCAGCATTTT. This gives the protein CASSFYSNQPQHF.

This chain joins TRBV15 and TRBJ1-2, with TRBD1 matching 7 bases. The CDR3 length is 15 residues. V was pared by 0 bases and J by 4 bases, with 5 bases of the junction left unmatched. Germline values: CDR1 LNHNV, CDR2 YYDKDF (reference sequence). The CDR3 sequence: CATSRDKGAAYGYTF. As DNA, the CDR3 is TGTGCCACCAGCAGAGATAAGGGGGCCGCCTATGGCTACACCTTC. The variable domain in full, with the rest retrieved from reference TRBV15 and TRBJ1-2, is DAMVIQNPRYQVTQFGKPVTLSCSQTLNHNVMYWYQQKSSQAPKLLFHYYDKDFNNEADTPDNFQSRRPNTSFCFLDIRSPGLGDTAMYLCATSRDKGAAYGYTFGSGTRLTVV.

The V and J genes are TRBV7-7 and TRBJ2-5; TRBD2 matches at 7 bases. Trimming cost V 2 bases and J 5 bases; bases outside gene matches: 2. Germline V gene sequence: CDR1 SSHAT, CDR2 FNYEAQ (reference sequence). The CDR3 is 13 residues long. Here the CDR3 reads CASSLTGGETQYF. The CDR3 DNA reads TGTGCCAGCAGCTTAACGGGAGGTGAGACCCAGTACTTC.

V gene TRBV2 combines with J gene TRBJ2-7; D is perhaps TRBD1 (6 bases). Germline CDR1 SNHLY, CDR2 FYNNEI. V was cut by 4 bases and J by 2 bases, with 12 bases left in between. The CDR3 sequence is 14 residues long. Here the CDR3 reads CASSARTATYEQYF. DNA of the CDR3: TGTGCCAGCAGTGCGAGGACAGCGACCTACGAGCAGTACTTC.

The chain joins TRBV5-6 to TRBJ1-2; D is possibly TRBD1 (6 bases). CDR1 and CDR2 from the germline V gene are SGHDT and YYEEEE. CDR3 length equals 13 residues. Trimming pared 7 bases from V and 8 bases from J, leaving 18 bases between. The CDR3 bases are TGTGCCAGCGCCCCGACAGGCCTGGGCGGCTACACCTTC. As protein: CASAPTGLGGYTF.

The V call is TRBV5-5, the J call TRBJ2-6; D ambiguous. There are 13 residues in the CDR3. Germline lookup yields CDR1 SGHKS and CDR2 YYEKEE (reference sequence). Trimming removed 2 bases at V and 5 bases at J, with 5 bases between. CDR3 nucleotide sequence: TGTGCCAGCAGCTTTAGTAGGGCCAACGTCCTGACTTTC. This encodes CASSFSRANVLTF.

The chain couples TRBV6-5 to TRBJ2-3, with D unclear. V shed 2 bases and J shed 2 bases, with 14 bases lying between them. Per the germline V gene, CDR1 is MNHEY and CDR2 is SVGAGI. This CDR3 has 16 residues. The chain's CDR3 is CASSYEPADITDTQYF. CDR3 sequence (DNA): TGTGCCAGCAGTTACGAACCCGCCGACATCACAGATACGCAGTATTTT.

As regards this clone: The sample contains more than one DNA sequence encoding this CDR3. V is TRBV7-9 and J is TRBJ1-5, with D possibly matching TRBD1 (6 bases). The CDR3 runs to 13 residues. V dropped 4 bases and J dropped 4 bases, with 8 bases sitting between them. Germline-derived CDR1 and CDR2 are SEHNR and FQNEAQ (reference sequence). CDR3 amino acids: CASSSQGNQPQHF. The CDR3 DNA reads TGTGCCAGCAGCTCACAGGGAAATCAGCCCCAGCATTTT.

This sequence joins TRBV6-1 and TRBJ1-1; 7 nucleotides line up with TRBD1. CDR1 and CDR2 (germline): MNHNS, SASEGT. The CDR3 is 17 residues long. Unmatched junction bases numbered 8, after V lost 1 base and J lost 0 bases. The CDR3 coding sequence is TGTGCCAGCAGTGAAGTTTTCGTCGGGACAGTGAACACTGAAGCTTTCTTT. Its protein is CASSEVFVGTVNTEAFF.

The chain has TRBV5-1 and TRBJ2-5, with unresolved D. V shed 0 bases and J shed 5 bases, with 14 bases lying between them. Germline CDR1 SGHRS, CDR2 YFSETQ. This CDR3 spans 15 amino acids. DNA for the CDR3: TGCGCCAGCAGCTTGGCCGAGTCCGCCACGGAGACCCAGTACTTC. This codes for CASSLAESATETQYF.

This clone was counted a few times. The V and J genes are TRBV2 and TRBJ1-1; D gene ambiguous. CDR3 size: 13 residues. The V end was cut by 5 bases, the J end by 1 base, with 8 bases between. Germline V gene lookup returns CDR1 SNHLY and CDR2 FYNNEI. CDR3 DNA: TGTGCCAGCAGTTCCGACACGAACACTGAAGCTTTCTTT. Translation gives CASSSDTNTEAFF. Full variable domain (remainder filled in from reference TRBV2 and TRBJ1-1): EPEVTQTPSHQVTQMGQEVILRCVPISNHLYFYWYRQILGQKVEFLVSFYNNEISEKSEIFDDQFSVERPDGSNFTLKIRSTKLEDSAMYFCASSSDTNTEAFFGQGTRLTVV.

This clone appeared a few times. The chain combines TRBV2 with TRBJ2-1, with TRBD2 matching over 7 bases. The length of the CDR3 is 11 residues. With 1 base clipped from V and 12 bases from J, the junction kept 0 bases outside the gene matches. Germline V lookup: CDR1 SNHLY, CDR2 FYNNEI. The CDR3 here is CASSEGLAQFF. The CDR3 DNA is TGTGCCAGCAGTGAAGGACTAGCGCAGTTCTTC.

The chain links TRBV2 to TRBJ2-3; a weak D match, TRBD2 (5 bases). CDR1 is SNHLY, CDR2 FYNNEI, per germline. The germline V and J ends were trimmed by 4 bases and 6 bases, with 11 bases remaining between them. The CDR3 has 13 residues. DNA of the CDR3: TGTGCCAGCAGTGTCACTAGTCGCGATACGCAGTATTTT. Its translation: CASSVTSRDTQYF. Supplemented by reference TRBV2 and TRBJ2-3, the full variable domain reads EPEVTQTPSHQVTQMGQEVILRCVPISNHLYFYWYRQILGQKVEFLVSFYNNEISEKSEIFDDQFSVERPDGSNFTLKIRSTKLEDSAMYFCASSVTSRDTQYFGPGTRLTVL.

This clone was counted between two and nine times. The junction and the germline gene differ at one end; a read error may be behind it. V usage is TRBV29-1 and J usage is TRBJ1-1; 7 bases are a match to TRBD1. The CDR3 spans 12 residues. The germline V gene has CDR1 SQVTM and CDR2 ANQGSEA. The chain's CDR3 is CSAIQGNSEAFF. CDR3 nucleotide sequence: TGCAGCGCGATACAGGGGAACTCTGAAGCTTTCTTT.

The rearrangement links TRBV6-1 to TRBJ1-5; D may be TRBD1 (5 bases). The CDR3 length is 15 residues. V lost 3 bases and J 4 bases, leaving 13 bases between the germline ends. CDR1 and CDR2 (germline): MNHNS, SASEGT. The CDR3 bases are TGTGCCAGCAGTGAGGGCAGGGCCCGAAATCAGCCCCAGCATTTT. This gives the protein CASSEGRARNQPQHF.

The chain carries TRBV27 and TRBJ1-2; D unresolved. CDR3 length: 14 amino acids. Per the germline V gene, CDR1 is MNHEY and CDR2 is SMNVEV (reference sequence). With 5 bases removed from V and 0 bases from J, the gap between germline ends came to 10 bases. The CDR3 region has the DNA TGTGCCAGCAGTCCGGTCCTAGCTAACTATGGCTACACCTTC. Amino acids: CASSPVLANYGYTF.

This clone was detected only a few times. This rearrangement joins TRBV6-5 to TRBJ2-1; weak D call: TRBD1 (6 bases). The germline gives CDR1 MNHEY, CDR2 SVGAGI. Trimming took off 5 bases at V and 12 bases at J, with 14 bases between the two ends. The CDR3 length is 12 residues. The CDR3 is CASSRTGKGQFF. CDR3 bases: TGTGCCAGCAGTCGAACAGGGAAGGGGCAGTTCTTC.